What follows are 8 T cell receptor beta chains derived from one specimen sequenced in a study of blood T cell repertoires in COVID-19. The repertoire was sequenced with immunoSEQ multiplex PCR; TCRdb's copy has only in-frame clones and lacks some. The sample contains some 260,000 clones, approximately 85% of which appear only once. The sequenced sample was peripheral blood. The origin of the receptors is a woman in her twenties or thirties with acute or convalescent COVID-19.

CDR3 sequence reads: CASRRLAGGDYEQYF. The CDR3 DNA follows: TGTGCCAGCAGGAGACTAGCGGGCGGGGACTACGAGCAGTACTTC. J is TRBJ2-7 and V is TRBV6-5; 10 bases line up with TRBD2. The CDR3 runs to 15 residues. CDR1 MNHEY and CDR2 SVGAGI come from the germline V gene. The J segment lost 3 bases and the V segment lost 6 bases, leaving 8 bases of the junction unmatched.

The chain uses TRBV28 and TRBJ1-3; 8 nucleotides align to TRBD1. The CDR3 totals 16 residues. CDR1 and CDR2 from the germline V gene are MDHEN and SYDVKM. Unmatched junction bases numbered 4, after V lost 3 bases and J lost 0 bases. Here the CDR3 DNA reads TGTGCCAGCAGTTTGACAGGGGCGCGCTCTGGAAACACCATATATTTT. Protein sequence: CASSLTGARSGNTIYF.

The chain joins TRBV7-9 to TRBJ1-1; 9 bases match TRBD1. The ends lost 5 bases at V and 1 base at J; junction bases unmatched: 11. This CDR3 is 17 amino acids long. Germline V gene lookup returns CDR1 SEHNR and CDR2 FQNEAQ (reference sequence). For the CDR3, the DNA is TGTGCCAGCAGCGCCGTCGACAGGGGGATCAGGAACACTGAAGCTTTCTTT. This sequence encodes CASSAVDRGIRNTEAFF.

CDR3 sequence (DNA): TGTGCCAGCAGCTTACTGAGCTCCTACAATGAGCAGTTCTTC. It yields the protein CASSLLSSYNEQFF. The V gene is TRBV7-2, the J gene TRBJ2-1, with D uncertain. CDR1 and CDR2 from the germline V gene are SGHTA and FQGNSA. V shed 2 bases and J shed 0 bases, with 5 bases lying between them. The CDR3 is 14 residues long.

The genes are TRBV24-1 and TRBJ2-1, with 12 bases that match TRBD1. V gave up 2 bases and J gave up 8 bases; unmatched junction bases: 3. This CDR3 has 15 amino acids. Germline V gene lookup returns CDR1 KGHDR and CDR2 SFDVKD. This CDR3 reads CATSDWDRGHHEQFF. In DNA form, the CDR3 reads TGTGCCACCAGTGATTGGGACAGGGGGCACCATGAGCAGTTCTTC.

This clone has more than one count but fewer than ten. This sequence joins TRBV6-2 or TRBV6-3 and TRBJ2-3; D unresolved. V dropped 6 bases and J dropped 8 bases, with 9 bases sitting between them. From germline, CDR1 is MNHEY and CDR2 SVGEGT. The CDR3 totals 11 residues. The CDR3 here is CASSPRSTQYF. CDR3 nucleotides: TGTGCCAGCAGCCCGAGATCTACGCAGTATTTT.

The CDR3 DNA reads TGTGCCAGCAGCTTATCAGGGGGCTACGAGCAGTACTTC. This sequence encodes CASSLSGGYEQYF. This chain uses TRBV7-9 with TRBJ2-7, with 7 bases aligning to TRBD1. J was trimmed by 3 bases and V by 2 bases; bases with no gene match: 1. The CDR3 loop spans 13 amino acids. The V gene's germline CDR1 is SEHNR and CDR2 FQNEAQ (reference sequence).

V gene TRBV6-2 or TRBV6-3 combines with J gene TRBJ2-5, with D possibly being TRBD2 (6 bases). Between the trimmed V and J ends, which lost 3 bases and 1 base, there was a span of 15 bases. Germline CDR1 is MNHEY and CDR2 is SVGEGT. The CDR3 length is 16 residues. Written as DNA, the CDR3 is TGTGCCAGCAGTTATAGGCGTAGCGGCCCCCAAGAGACCCAGTACTTC. The encoded protein is CASSYRRSGPQETQYF.